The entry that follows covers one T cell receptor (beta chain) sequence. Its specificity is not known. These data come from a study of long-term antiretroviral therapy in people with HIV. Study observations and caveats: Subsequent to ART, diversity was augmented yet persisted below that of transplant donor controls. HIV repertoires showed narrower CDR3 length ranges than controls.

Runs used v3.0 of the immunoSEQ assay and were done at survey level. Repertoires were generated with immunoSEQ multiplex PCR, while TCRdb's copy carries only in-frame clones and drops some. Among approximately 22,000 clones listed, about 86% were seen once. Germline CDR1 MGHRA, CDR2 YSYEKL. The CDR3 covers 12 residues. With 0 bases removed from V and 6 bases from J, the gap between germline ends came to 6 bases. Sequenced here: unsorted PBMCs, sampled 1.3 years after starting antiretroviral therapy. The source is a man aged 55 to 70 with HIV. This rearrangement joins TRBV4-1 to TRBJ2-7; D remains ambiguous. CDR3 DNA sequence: TGCGCCAGCAGCCAAGAGGAAGCCGAGCAGTACTTC. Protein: CASSQEEAEQYF.